This T cell receptor (beta chain) was retrieved from a study of human T cells and chemical hapten exposure. The study, taken as a whole, reports: DPC sensitization left the count of TCRs above 1 in 1000 unchanged.

Unmatched junction bases numbered 3, after V lost 4 bases and J lost 1 base. This CDR3 is built from 14 residues. CDR1 SGHRS and CDR2 YFSETQ come from the germline V gene. Using its own MiXCR run on the RACE reads, TCRdb lists one record per CDR3 protein. The table has 70,000 or so distinct CDR3 sequences, over 8.5% seen once; the top ten hold 1.4%. Noted time point: patch test 3, about 24 weeks after DPC sensitization. Treatment noted: therapeutic diphenylcyclopropenone sensitization with weekly scalp DPC. This clonotype has more than one count but fewer than ten. Its antigen is as yet unknown. The V and J genes are TRBV5-1 and TRBJ2-3; 7 nucleotides align to TRBD1. The sequenced sample was whole blood, obtained in connection with sensitization to the hapten diphenylcyclopropenone (DPC). The TCR originated in a woman aged 50 to 65 with alopecia areata. Some clones in this sample may be carry-over from other donors' samples. The CDR3 nucleotides read TGCGCCAGCAGCGGGACAGCCGGCACAGATACGCAGTATTTT. Translated, it gives CASSGTAGTDTQYF.